This T cell receptor beta chain emerged from a study of identical twins. The CDR3 loop spans 15 amino acids. One entry per CDR3 protein results from TCRdb running MiXCR on the 5' RACE reads. The sample lists roughly 1.6 million distinct CDR3 sequences; roughly 35% were seen once. There were only healthy Caucasians among the donors. Sequencing was done on a sample of cord blood. This chain connects TRBV21-1 to TRBJ2-2; no DNA check was done on the table's D call, TRBD2. TRBV21-1 is described as a pseudogene. This receptor was identified in a newborn girl in good health. In DNA, the CDR3 is TGTGCCAGCAGTTGGACTGAGGGGAACACCGGGGAGCTGTTTTTT. Its translation: CASSWTEGNTGELFF.